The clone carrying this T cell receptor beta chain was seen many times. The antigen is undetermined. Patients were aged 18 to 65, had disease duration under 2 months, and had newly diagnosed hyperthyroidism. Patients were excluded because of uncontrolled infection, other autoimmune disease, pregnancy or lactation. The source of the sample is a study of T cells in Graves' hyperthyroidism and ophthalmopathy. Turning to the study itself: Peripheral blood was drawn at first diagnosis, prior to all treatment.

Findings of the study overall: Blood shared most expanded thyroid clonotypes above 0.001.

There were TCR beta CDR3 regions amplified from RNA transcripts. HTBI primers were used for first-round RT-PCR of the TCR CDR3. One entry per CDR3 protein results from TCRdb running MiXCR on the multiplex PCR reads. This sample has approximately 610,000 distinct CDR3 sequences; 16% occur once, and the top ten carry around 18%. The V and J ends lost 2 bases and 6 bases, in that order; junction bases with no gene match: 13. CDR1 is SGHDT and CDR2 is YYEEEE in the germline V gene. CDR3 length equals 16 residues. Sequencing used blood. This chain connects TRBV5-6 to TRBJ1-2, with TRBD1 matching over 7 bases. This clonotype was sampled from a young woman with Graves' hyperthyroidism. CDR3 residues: CASSFRGPPRNDGYTF. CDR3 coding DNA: TGTGCCAGCAGCTTTAGGGGGCCTCCCCGGAATGATGGCTACACCTTC.